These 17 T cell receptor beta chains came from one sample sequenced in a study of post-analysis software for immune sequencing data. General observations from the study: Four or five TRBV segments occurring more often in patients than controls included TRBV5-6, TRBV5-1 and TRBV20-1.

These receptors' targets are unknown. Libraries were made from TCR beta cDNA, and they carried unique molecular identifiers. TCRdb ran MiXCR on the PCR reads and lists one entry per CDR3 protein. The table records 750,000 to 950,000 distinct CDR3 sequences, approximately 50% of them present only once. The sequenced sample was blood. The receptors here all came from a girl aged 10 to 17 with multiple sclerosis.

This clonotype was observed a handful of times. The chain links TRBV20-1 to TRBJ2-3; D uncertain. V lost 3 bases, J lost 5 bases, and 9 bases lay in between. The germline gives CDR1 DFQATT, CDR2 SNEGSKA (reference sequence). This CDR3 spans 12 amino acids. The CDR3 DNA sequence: TGCAGTGCTAGGCCAGGCGGAGATACGCAGTATTTT. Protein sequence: CSARPGGDTQYF.

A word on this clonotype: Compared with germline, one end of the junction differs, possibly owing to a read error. CDR3 sequence (DNA): TGCGCCAGCAGCTTGTCGACCCGGGGGTACGATGGCTACACTTTC. As protein: CASSLSTRGYDGYTF. The V call is TRBV5-1, the J call TRBJ1-2; tentatively, D is TRBD1 (5 bases). CDR1 is SGHRS, CDR2 YFSETQ, per germline. The CDR3 runs 15 residues.

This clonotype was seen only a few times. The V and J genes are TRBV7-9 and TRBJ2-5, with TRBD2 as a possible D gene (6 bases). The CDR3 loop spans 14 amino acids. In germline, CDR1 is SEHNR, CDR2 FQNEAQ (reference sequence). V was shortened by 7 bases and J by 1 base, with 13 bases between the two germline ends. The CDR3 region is CASIAGLPQETQYF. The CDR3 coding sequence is TGTGCCAGCATCGCAGGACTACCCCAAGAGACCCAGTACTTC.

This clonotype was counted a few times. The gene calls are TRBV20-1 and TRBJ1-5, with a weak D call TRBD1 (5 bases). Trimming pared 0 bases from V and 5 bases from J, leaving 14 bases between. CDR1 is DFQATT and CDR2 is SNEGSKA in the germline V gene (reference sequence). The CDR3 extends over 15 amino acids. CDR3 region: CSAREAGKGYQPQHF. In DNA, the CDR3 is TGCAGTGCTAGAGAGGCGGGAAAGGGGTATCAGCCCCAGCATTTT.

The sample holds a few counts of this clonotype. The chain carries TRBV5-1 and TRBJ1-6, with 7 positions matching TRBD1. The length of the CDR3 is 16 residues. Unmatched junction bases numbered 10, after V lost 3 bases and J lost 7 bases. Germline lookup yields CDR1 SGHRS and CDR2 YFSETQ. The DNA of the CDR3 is TGCGCCAGCAGCTACCAGACAGGGATGGGGAATTCACCCCTCCACTTT. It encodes CASSYQTGMGNSPLHF.

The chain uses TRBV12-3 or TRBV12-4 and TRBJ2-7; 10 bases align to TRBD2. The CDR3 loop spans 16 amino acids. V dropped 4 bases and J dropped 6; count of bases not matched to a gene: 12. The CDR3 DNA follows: TGTGCCAGCAGTTCCCGAACTAGCGGGAAGTCTTCCGAGCAGTACTTC. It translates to CASSSRTSGKSSEQYF.

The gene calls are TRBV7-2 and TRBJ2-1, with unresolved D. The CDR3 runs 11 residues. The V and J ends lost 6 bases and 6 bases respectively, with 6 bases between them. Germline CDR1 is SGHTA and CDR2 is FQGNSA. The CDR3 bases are TGTGCCAGCAGTGCCCTCAATGAGCAGTTCTTC. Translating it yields CASSALNEQFF. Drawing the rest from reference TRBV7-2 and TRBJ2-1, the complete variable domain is GAGVSQSPSNKVTEKGKDVELRCDPISGHTALYWYRQSLGQGLEFLIYFQGNSAPDKSGLPSDRFSAERTGGSVSTLTIQRTQQEDSAVYLCASSALNEQFFGPGTRLTVL.

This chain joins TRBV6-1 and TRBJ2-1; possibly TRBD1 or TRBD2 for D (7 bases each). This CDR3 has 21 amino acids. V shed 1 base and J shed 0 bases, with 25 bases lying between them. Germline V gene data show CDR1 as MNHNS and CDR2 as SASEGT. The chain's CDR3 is CASSEEQGLAVSPSSYNEQFF. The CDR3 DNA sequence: TGTGCCAGCAGTGAAGAACAGGGGCTAGCGGTATCCCCGAGCTCCTACAATGAGCAGTTCTTC.

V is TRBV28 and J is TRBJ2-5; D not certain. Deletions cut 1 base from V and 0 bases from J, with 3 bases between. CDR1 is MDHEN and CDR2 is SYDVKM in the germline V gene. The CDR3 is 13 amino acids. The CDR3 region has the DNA TGTGCCAGCAGTTTATCAAACCAAGAGACCCAGTACTTC. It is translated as CASSLSNQETQYF. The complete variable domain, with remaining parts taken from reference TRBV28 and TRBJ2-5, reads DVKVTQSSRYLVKRTGEKVFLECVQDMDHENMFWYRQDPGLGLRLIYFSYDVKMKEKGDIPEGYSVSREKKERFSLILESASTNQTSMYLCASSLSNQETQYFGPGTRLLVL.

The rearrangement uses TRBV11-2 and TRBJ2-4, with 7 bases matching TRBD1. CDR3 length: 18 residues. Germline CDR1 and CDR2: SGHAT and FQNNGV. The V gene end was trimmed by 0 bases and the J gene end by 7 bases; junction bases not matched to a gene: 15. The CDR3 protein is CASSLEALTPVTGNIQYF. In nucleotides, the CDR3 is TGTGCCAGCAGCTTAGAGGCCCTCACTCCGGTGACAGGGAACATTCAGTACTTC.

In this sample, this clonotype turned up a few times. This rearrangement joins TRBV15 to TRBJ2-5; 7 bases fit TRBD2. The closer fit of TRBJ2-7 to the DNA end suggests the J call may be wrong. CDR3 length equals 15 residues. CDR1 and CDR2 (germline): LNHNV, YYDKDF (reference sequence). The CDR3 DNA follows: TGTGCCACCAGCAGAGATGAGTCTAGCGGCTACGAGCAGTACTTC. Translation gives CATSRDESSGYEQYF.

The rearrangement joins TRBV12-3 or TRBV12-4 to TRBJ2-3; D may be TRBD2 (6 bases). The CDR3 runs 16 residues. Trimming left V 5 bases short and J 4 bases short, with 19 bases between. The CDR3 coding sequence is TGTGCCAGCAGTCCAAGGGGCGGGGTCAGAGCAGATACGCAGTATTTT. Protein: CASSPRGGVRADTQYF.

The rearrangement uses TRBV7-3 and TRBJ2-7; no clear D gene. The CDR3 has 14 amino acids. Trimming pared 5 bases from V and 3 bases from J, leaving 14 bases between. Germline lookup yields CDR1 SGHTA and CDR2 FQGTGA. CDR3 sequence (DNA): TGTGCCAGCAGCCCGGGCAGTGCCAGCTACGAGCAGTACTTC. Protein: CASSPGSASYEQYF.

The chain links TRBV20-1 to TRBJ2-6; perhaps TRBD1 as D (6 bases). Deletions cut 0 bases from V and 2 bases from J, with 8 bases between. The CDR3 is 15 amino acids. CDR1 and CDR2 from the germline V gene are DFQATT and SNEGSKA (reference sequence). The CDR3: CSARDRGTGANVLTF. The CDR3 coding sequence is TGCAGTGCTAGAGACAGGGGAACTGGGGCCAACGTCCTGACTTTC.

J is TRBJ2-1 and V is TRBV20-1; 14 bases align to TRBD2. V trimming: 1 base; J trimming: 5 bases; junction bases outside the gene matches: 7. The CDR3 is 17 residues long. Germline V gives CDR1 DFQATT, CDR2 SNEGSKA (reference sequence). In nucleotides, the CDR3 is TGCAGTGCTAGAGCCGGGACTAGCGGGAGTATCGACAATGAGCAGTTCTTC. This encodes CSARAGTSGSIDNEQFF.

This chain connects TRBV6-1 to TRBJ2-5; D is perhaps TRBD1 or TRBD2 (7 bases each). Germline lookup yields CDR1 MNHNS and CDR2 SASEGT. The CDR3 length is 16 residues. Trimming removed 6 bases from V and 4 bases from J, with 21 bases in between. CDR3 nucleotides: TGTGCCAGCAGCAGGGCTAGCGGAGAGGGGGCAGAGACCCAGTACTTC. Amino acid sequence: CASSRASGEGAETQYF.

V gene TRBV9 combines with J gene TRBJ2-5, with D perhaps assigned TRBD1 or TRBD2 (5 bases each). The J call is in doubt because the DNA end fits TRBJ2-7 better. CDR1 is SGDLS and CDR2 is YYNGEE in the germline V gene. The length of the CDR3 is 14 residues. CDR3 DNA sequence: TGTGCCAGTACCCGAGGGGTGGCCGAGGACGAGCAGTACTTC. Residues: CASTRGVAEDEQYF.